This T cell receptor (beta chain) is from a study of T cell repertoires in cytomegalovirus infection. Across the whole study: Both CMV infection and a matching HLA type were indicated by public TCR beta signatures.

For this clonotype: Its antigen is unidentified.

Regarding the study as a whole: HLA-C-restricted, CMV-specific TCR beta clonotypes were dominant ex vivo. Cumulative public TCR beta family frequency identified carriers of CMV plus the relevant HLA.

Each CDR3 protein gets one entry after TCRdb re-called the reads with MiXCR. Of about 140,000 distinct CDR3 sequences listed, about 6.5% are singletons. This CDR3 has 15 residues. With 2 bases removed from V and 3 bases from J, the gap between germline ends came to 13 bases. CDR1 is SGHVS and CDR2 is FQNEAQ in the germline V gene. The source material was PBMCs. This sequence joins TRBV7-8 and TRBJ2-5; weak D call: TRBD1 (6 bases). The clonotype was recovered from a human donor in good health (CMV status not recorded). Some clones in this sample may be carry-over from other donors' samples. In nucleotides, the CDR3 is TGTGCCAGCAGCTTAATAGGGACACAGAAAGAGACCCAGTACTTC. Residues: CASSLIGTQKETQYF.